Below are 2 T cell receptor beta chains sequenced from a single sample in a study of response to subunit inactivated influenza vaccine. TCRdb used MiXCR to reprocess the RT-PCR reads, holding one entry per CDR3 protein. The repertoire holds a few hundred thousand distinct CDR3 sequences, with about a fifth as singletons. The sample was PBMCs from blood, taken less than 22 months after vaccination. The receptors originated from a man between 45 and 75 years old who received an inactivated influenza vaccine.

This chain uses TRBV2 with TRBJ1-2; 7 positions agree with TRBD1. CDR1 is SNHLY, CDR2 FYNNEI, per germline. J gave up 5 bases and V 4 bases, and 13 bases lay outside the gene matches. The length of the CDR3 is 16 residues. CDR3 amino acids: CASSGGGIPLLYGYTF. The CDR3, as DNA: TGTGCCAGCAGTGGAGGGGGCATCCCCCTTTTATATGGCTACACCTTC.

The V call is TRBV19, the J call TRBJ1-2; D may be TRBD1 (5 bases). CDR1 and CDR2 (germline): LNHDA, SQIVND (reference sequence). V lost 3 bases and J 4 bases, leaving 12 bases between the germline ends. The CDR3 contains 14 residues. In nucleotides, the CDR3 is TGTGCCAGTAGTATCCCGACAGAAGTCTATGGCTACACCTTC. Its translation: CASSIPTEVYGYTF.